This T cell receptor (beta chain) is drawn from a study of T-cell reconstitution after alpha-beta-depleted transplantation in children. Preparation of the TCRbeta library was carried out with unique molecular identifiers. TCRdb re-analysed the PCR reads in MiXCR, keeping a single row per CDR3 protein. The sample contains roughly 570,000 distinct CDR3 sequences, 20% to 30% of which appear only once. Notes on this clonotype: Its antigen is still unknown.

General study findings and limits: Diversity and T-cell counts at one year after transplant derived mostly from new T cells.

The specimen comprised PBMCs, sampled before TCRalphabeta/CD19-depleted stem cell transplant. The receptor was derived from a boy in the first two years of life with Wiskott-Aldrich syndrome, due to receive a stem cell transplant.

Here the CDR3 DNA reads TGCAGTGCAGGTCTGCTTACCGGGACAGGGGGTAATACGCAGTATTTT. Translating it yields CSAGLLTGTGGNTQYF. The chain combines TRBV20-1 with TRBJ2-3; 11 bases agree with TRBD1. J was trimmed by 7 bases and V by 6 bases; bases with no gene match: 15. CDR3 length equals 16 residues. The germline CDR1 and CDR2 sequences are DFQATT and SNEGSKA (reference sequence).